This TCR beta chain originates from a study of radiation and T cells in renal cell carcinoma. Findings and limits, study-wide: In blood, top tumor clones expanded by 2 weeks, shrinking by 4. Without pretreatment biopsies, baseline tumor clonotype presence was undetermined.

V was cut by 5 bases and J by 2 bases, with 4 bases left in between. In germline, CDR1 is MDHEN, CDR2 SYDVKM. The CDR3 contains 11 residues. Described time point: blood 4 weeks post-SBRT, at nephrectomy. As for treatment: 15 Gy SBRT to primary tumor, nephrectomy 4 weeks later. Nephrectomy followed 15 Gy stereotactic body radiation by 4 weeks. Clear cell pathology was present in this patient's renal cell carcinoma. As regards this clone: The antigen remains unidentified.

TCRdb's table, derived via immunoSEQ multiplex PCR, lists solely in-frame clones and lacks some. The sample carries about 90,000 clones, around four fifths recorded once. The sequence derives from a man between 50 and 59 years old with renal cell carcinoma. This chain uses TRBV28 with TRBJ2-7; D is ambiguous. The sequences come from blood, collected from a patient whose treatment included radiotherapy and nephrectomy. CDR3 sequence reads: CASSPTYEQYF. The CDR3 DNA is TGTGCCAGCAGTCCGACCTACGAGCAGTACTTC.